The present entry profiles one T cell receptor beta chain with its context. This clone was counted once. Its antigen remains undetermined. No base-level quality is on record; no much larger clone is a single base apart. The sample originates from a study of cytomegalovirus exposure and HLA in healthy donors (dated by TCRdb to 2016 to 2017). Turning to the overall study: An earlier analysis of around 600 of the donors reported approximately 290 Gb of sequence data and roughly 100 million unique TCR beta sequences from 150 million to 200 million T cells. Along with the approximately 700-subject first cohort, a separate validation cohort of over a hundred different subjects was used. The study was designed to test whether signatures of past pathogen exposure could be identified by cataloging public T cell receptors. Donor age, sex, ethnicity and CMV serostatus were compiled alongside the repertoire data. Class I and class II HLA loci were covered by the typing at four-digit resolution. To study patterns of TCR occurrence, a later analysis re-analyzed previously published TCR beta repertoires from 650 to 750 donors and added high-resolution HLA genotyping. Every repertoire in the discovery cohort had been generated on one and the same sequencing platform. Among a few hundred genotyped donors of the cohort, an average of roughly 240,000 unique TCR beta nucleotide sequences were sequenced per donor, around 18% of them non-productive. In the later analysis, no new phenotypic data were used to find candidate immune exposures; instead, reliance was placed on TCR beta sequences and their occurrence across donors. Using immunosequencing, the study profiled T cell repertoires from 550 to 750 subjects and related those repertoires to cytomegalovirus serostatus. In an earlier analysis of roughly 580 of the donors, high-throughput TCR beta sequencing was used to judge whether each TCR beta V gene segment behaved as functional or pseudogenic. Genome-wide SNP genotypes for about 65% of the roughly 670 donors were used in a later genetic analysis, which treated that subset as a discovery cohort. Roughly 300 gigabases of sequencing data and approximately 92 million unique TCR sequences made up an early release that covered roughly 670 HLA-typed donors. To predict cytomegalovirus infection status, the study brought together high-throughput TCR immunosequencing, statistical association of individual TCRs with disease status, and machine learning. The number of typed donors differed by locus: about 620-630 for A, B, C, DRB1 and DQB1; some 500 for DQA1; approximately 600 for DPA1; and about 470 for DPB1. Four to six DR-DQ haplotypes were handled as single units for association and clustering, since linkage in the cohort was strong. The genetic ancestry cluster associated with self-reported Caucasian donors included 70% to 85% of the roughly 400 genotyped donors. The paper's findings and limits, for the study overall: Linkage disequilibrium might explain the correlated functional status among segregating V segments, but an unknown experimental factor could not be excluded. In a later analysis, several top co-occurrence clusters were reported to appear linked to parvovirus B19, influenza, CMV and Epstein-Barr virus. In this cohort, only TCR beta chains were sequenced, and detectable features were limited by the absence of alpha or paired-chain data. In a later analysis, HLA-associated TCR beta chains were found to be more clonally expanded and to have lower generation probabilities than equally common non-associated chains. The authors suggested that the approach could potentially be generalized to other disease states and immunological phenotypes. A cluster of highly shared sequence variants was judged likely to represent a technical artifact of the sequencing pipeline. In vitro tests confirmed that a few of the cytomegalovirus-associated TCR beta chains recognize cytomegalovirus antigens. The study gave a list of roughly 150 TCR beta chains associated with cytomegalovirus. Most TCR sequences were observed very rarely across donors, whereas some public TCRs were present in many individuals. A further reported finding was that TCR beta sequences accurately predicted the HLA-A and HLA-B alleles for most subjects in the first cohort. Presence/absence analyses assumed roughly uniform sequencing depth across donors, an assumption that may not hold. A later genetic analysis reported fewer N-insertions in productive TCRs among donors in an Asian-associated ancestry cluster than the approximately 670-donor mean. A later analysis found that TCR association rates varied across HLA loci, with DRB1 alleles showing the most associated TCRs and HLA-C alleles the fewest. Specific HLA alleles were associated with 18,000 or so TCR beta sequences at a false discovery rate of 0.05 in a later analysis. A later analysis found that most CMV-associated TCR beta chains appeared HLA-restricted, with HLA associations seemingly driven largely by CMV exposure. For the cohort, immune exposure information was limited to CMV serostatus. In a later genetic analysis, a missense DCLRE1C variant was associated with V-gene and J-gene trimming of TCR beta chains, and the association was replicated in an independent cohort. Cytomegalovirus status was reported to be diagnosed by the classifier with high specificity and sensitivity in both the original and validation cohorts. Broadly in line with IMGT annotations, most TCR beta V segments showed up in productive rearrangements about 87% or about 30% of the time in an earlier analysis of approximately 640 of the donors. The earlier analysis of approximately 560 of the donors excluded fewer than 20 rarely observed V segments, including chromosome 9 orphons, because counts were too low. When HLA alleles, especially DR and DQ, strongly co-occurred, attributing TCR associations to individual alleles was difficult. HLA typing was unavailable for some donors at each locus, so association tests used only the typed subset. Some IMGT-functional V segments, including TRBV6-2 and TRBV6-3, could not be distinguished by the 87-base-pair reads and were therefore excluded.

In total, 600 or so healthy bone marrow donors made up the cohort. All cohort members were sampled while nominally healthy, although unrecorded immune exposures were likely present. The donor tested CMV seropositive and was one of the 289 seropositive cohort members. A peripheral blood sample was collected from each donor, and TCR beta sequencing was performed on peripheral blood mononuclear cells. The Qiagen DNeasy Blood Extraction Kit was used to extract genomic DNA from the blood cell samples. Trimming removed 5 bases from V and 3 bases from J, leaving 14 bases between the germline ends. There are 14 amino acids in the CDR3, from cysteine to phenylalanine inclusive. Here the CDR3 DNA is all that survives: 42 bases in frame from base 1. CDR1 and CDR2 are drawn from the germline V gene (reference sequence): MNHEY, SMNVEV. Library method: the immunoSEQ multiplex PCR assay. The multiplex PCR relied on a mix of 60 forward primers for TCR Vbeta segments and 13 reverse primers for TCR Jbeta segments. A multiplex PCR assay on genomic DNA amplified the CDR3 region of rearranged TCR beta genes. The Illumina HiSeq System was used to sequence the amplified TCR beta libraries as 87-base-pair reads. The study's processing was this. A later analysis counted approximately 84 million unique TCR beta chains across the 550 to 700 repertoires, and 9.5 million to 11 million of these chains were shared by at least two donors. Raw reads were error-corrected and collapsed into unique sequences by a nearest-neighbor algorithm in which closely related sequences were merged to remove PCR and sequencing errors. V, D and J gene segments were assigned by aligning CDR3 sequences to IMGT reference sequences. Each retained sequence needed at least a six-nucleotide match to both a V gene segment and a J gene segment. Rearrangements were called productive when the CDR3 lacked stop codons and stayed in frame with V and J; all others were non-productive. Following IMGT convention, CDR3 was defined as the stretch from the second conserved V-encoded cysteine to the conserved J-encoded phenylalanine. The earlier analysis of about 610 of the donors excluded sequences that lacked an unambiguous match to a single V gene segment. An earlier analysis of just under 600 of the donors called V segments functional above 56.7% productive rearrangements and segregating when the between-donor standard deviation exceeded 5%. A statistical classification framework was developed to diagnose cytomegalovirus status using the catalog of TCR beta chain sequences. A later analysis assigned V and J genes by comparing TCR nucleotide sequences with IMGT/GENE-DB human TR gene sequences. The TCRdist pipeline was used in a later analysis to assign CDR3 sequences and most-parsimonious VDJ recombination scenarios. In a later analysis, each TCR beta chain was defined by its CDR3 amino acid sequence together with its V-gene family, and reads lacking a unique V-gene family were excluded. In a later analysis, fewer than 600 highly shared, low-generation-probability nucleotide sequences were removed to address suspected cross-contamination and a sequencing artifact. In a later analysis, a clonal expansion index for each public chain was calculated from normalized within-repertoire ranks of inferred template counts. In a later analysis, generation probabilities were computed with a VDJ recombination model fitted to out-of-frame rearrangements, and the resulting probabilities were checked against IGoR. In a later analysis, hypergeometric tests were used to score TCR-TCR, TCR-HLA and TCR-CMV co-occurrence, with a repertoire-size bias correction applied to TCR pairs. A later analysis estimated false discovery rates by permuting HLA or CMV assignments 20 times. A later analysis grouped co-occurring TCRs with DBSCAN, adding TCRdist sequence similarity when clustering within HLA-allele-positive subsets. Repertoires with fewer than 30,000 or more than 120,000 public chains were left out of co-occurrence clustering, as were a few repertoires with anomalous nucleotide sharing. The clones in this table, taken by TCRdb from immuneACCESS, are in-frame only. Not every clone is retained; where verified, under half of the shortfall comes from an unresolved V gene, and the cause of the rest is unknown. V, J and clone size are those of that table, while D and trimming were read from the DNA. The sample data list roughly 170,000 clones, and over 65% of these were observed just once. 1.4% to 1.5% of the sample is taken by the ten largest.

The sequenced sample consisted of PBMCs. The receptor was derived from a woman in her 30s in good health and CMV-seropositive. The chain joins TRBV27 to TRBJ2-7; the D gene is perhaps TRBD2, on 5 matching bases. In nucleotide form, the sequence is TGTGCCAGCAGTAAAGCTAGCTCCTACTACGAGCAGTACTTC. It encodes CASSKASSYYEQYF.